A selection of T cell receptor beta chains follows, all from one sample in a study of response to subunit inactivated influenza vaccine. MiXCR, run by TCRdb on the RT-PCR reads, gives a single entry per CDR3 protein. The table shows 530,000 or so distinct CDR3 sequences, with about 14% occurring only once. The sequenced sample was PBMCs from blood, obtained approximately 12 days after vaccination. All receptors come from a man between 50 and 59 years old who received an inactivated influenza vaccine. Each CDR3 is given with its conserved first and last residue. Fields, in order: V gene, CDR3 length, D gene, J gene, clone size, CDR3 protein, CDR3 DNA. D genes are given only for firm matches. The size of a clone is reported for some rows only, either as once, few or many, or as a class for expanded clones.

TRBV12-3/TRBV12-4	16	.	TRBJ2-7	.	CASSLYPGTRSYEQYF	TGTGCCAGCAGTTTATATCCCGGGACACGTTCCTACGAGCAGTACTTC
TRBV2	16	TRBD2	TRBJ2-5	many	CARGLAGGFHQETQYF	TGTGCCAGGGGACTAGCGGGGGGCTTCCACCAAGAGACCCAGTACTTC
TRBV10-3	13	TRBD2	TRBJ2-1	.	CAPPGLDYNEQFF	TGTGCCCCCCCGGGACTAGACTACAATGAGCAGTTCTTC
TRBV5-1	18	TRBD2	TRBJ2-1	few	CASSRLASGGASYNEQFF	TGCGCCAGCAGCCGCCTTGCTAGCGGGGGGGCCTCCTACAATGAGCAGTTCTTC
TRBV7-2	16	TRBD2	TRBJ2-7	.	CASSPGLAGRTYEQYF	TGTGCCAGCAGCCCAGGACTAGCGGGTCGAACCTACGAGCAGTACTTC
TRBV12-3/TRBV12-4	14	.	TRBJ1-2	few	CASSYGVANYGYTF	TGTGCCAGCAGTTATGGGGTGGCAAACTATGGCTACACCTTC
TRBV29-1	14	TRBD2	TRBJ2-1	few	CSAIAGGLYNEQFF	TGCAGCGCCATAGCGGGAGGGCTATACAATGAGCAGTTCTTC
TRBV7-2	13	.	TRBJ2-3	few	CASSDSRRDTQYF	TGTGCCAGCAGCGACAGTAGACGAGATACGCAGTATTTT
TRBV9	15	TRBD2	TRBJ2-1	.	CASSVGLAGIDEQFF	TGTGCCAGCAGCGTAGGGCTAGCGGGAATCGATGAGCAGTTCTTC
TRBV12-3/TRBV12-4	13	.	TRBJ2-3	few	CASTKAGTDTQYF	TGTGCCAGCACCAAAGCGGGTACAGATACGCAGTATTTT
TRBV18	13	.	TRBJ2-7	few	CASSPPDKYEQYF	TGTGCCAGCTCACCTCCGGACAAGTACGAGCAGTACTTC
TRBV24-1	12	.	TRBJ2-3	.	CATRGRGDTQYF	TGTGCCACCAGAGGACGGGGAGATACGCAGTATTTT
TRBV29-1	13	.	TRBJ2-1	.	CSVGPQYSNEQFF	TGCAGCGTGGGACCCCAATACAGCAATGAGCAGTTCTTC
TRBV6-2/TRBV6-3	12	.	TRBJ2-1	few	CASSSWVQEQFF	TGTGCCAGCAGCTCATGGGTCCAAGAGCAGTTCTTC
TRBV10-3	14	TRBD1	TRBJ2-2	few	CAISVDRGKGELFF	TGTGCCATCAGTGTGGACAGGGGAAAGGGGGAGCTGTTTTTT
TRBV9	16	TRBD2	TRBJ2-1	.	CASSSRTSGRYNEQFF	TGTGCCAGCAGCTCCCGGACTAGCGGGAGGTACAATGAGCAGTTCTTC
TRBV5-6	14	.	TRBJ1-1	.	CASSFQTVNTEAFF	TGTGCCAGCAGCTTCCAGACAGTGAACACTGAAGCTTTCTTT
TRBV9	19	TRBD1	TRBJ2-6	.	CASSVARTGGGAGANVLTF	TGTGCCAGCAGCGTAGCAAGGACAGGGGGTGGAGCAGGGGCCAACGTCCTGACTTTC
TRBV11-2	15	.	TRBJ2-5	few	CASSLGVELGETQYF	TGTGCCAGCAGCTTAGGGGTAGAGCTCGGGGAGACCCAGTACTTC
TRBV6-1	14	TRBD1	TRBJ2-7	.	CASSIGQGVYEQYF	TGTGCCAGCAGTATCGGACAGGGGGTGTACGAGCAGTACTTC
TRBV7-8	15	.	TRBJ1-2	.	CASSLDGQGNYGYTF	TGTGCCAGCAGCTTAGACGGGCAGGGGAACTATGGCTACACCTTC
TRBV4-2	15	.	TRBJ2-1	few	CASSQEVLVQNEQFF	TGTGCCAGCAGCCAAGAAGTTCTAGTTCAGAATGAGCAGTTCTTC
TRBV6-1	16	TRBD1	TRBJ1-2	few	CASRPDRAVGGYGYTF	TGTGCCAGCAGACCCGACAGGGCCGTTGGGGGCTATGGCTACACCTTC
TRBV6-5	14	TRBD1	TRBJ2-2	.	CASSSPGGSGELFF	TGTGCCAGCAGTTCCCCAGGGGGCTCCGGGGAGCTGTTTTTT
TRBV7-2	14	.	TRBJ1-4	.	CASSFGTGNEKLFF	TGTGCCAGCAGCTTCGGGACGGGTAATGAAAAACTGTTTTTT
TRBV9	15	.	TRBJ2-3	.	CASSVATFRTDTQYF	TGTGCCAGCAGCGTAGCGACTTTCCGCACAGATACGCAGTATTTT
TRBV6-1	13	.	TRBJ2-7	.	CASRPGPTYEQYF	TGTGCCAGCAGGCCGGGACCGACCTACGAGCAGTACTTC
TRBV20-1	19	TRBD2	TRBJ2-1	few	CSASQPGLVLSSSYNEQFF	TGCAGTGCTAGTCAACCGGGACTAGTCCTTAGCAGCTCCTACAATGAGCAGTTCTTC
TRBV29-1	15	TRBD2	TRBJ2-3	few	CSVGGLASSTDTQYF	TGCAGCGTGGGGGGACTAGCTTCTAGCACAGATACGCAGTATTTT
TRBV7-9	15	TRBD2	TRBJ2-1	.	CASSLVIAGGDEQFF	TGTGCCAGCAGCTTAGTGATAGCGGGAGGGGATGAGCAGTTCTTC
TRBV20-1	15	.	TRBJ2-7	.	CSAMRIGQLRDEQYF	TGCAGTGCTATGAGGATTGGACAGCTGAGGGACGAGCAGTACTTC
TRBV29-1	15	.	TRBJ2-1	.	CSVESPGAIYNEQFF	TGCAGCGTTGAAAGTCCGGGGGCCATATACAATGAGCAGTTCTTC
TRBV7-8	14	.	TRBJ2-3	.	CASSLEFGADTQYF	TGTGCCAGCAGCTTAGAGTTTGGTGCAGATACGCAGTATTTT
TRBV12-3/TRBV12-4	17	.	TRBJ2-2	few	CASTLYPPHWNTGELFF	TGTGCCAGCACCCTTTATCCGCCACACTGGAACACCGGGGAGCTGTTTTTT
TRBV6-5	14	.	TRBJ1-3	.	CASSYERSGNTIYF	TGTGCCAGCAGTTACGAGCGATCTGGAAACACCATATATTTT
TRBV12-5	12	TRBD1	TRBJ1-1	.	CASGMGQNEAFF	TGTGCTAGTGGTATGGGACAGAATGAAGCTTTCTTT
TRBV12-3/TRBV12-4	15	.	TRBJ1-5	few	CASSDRRDRNQPQHF	TGTGCCAGCAGCGATAGGAGGGACCGCAATCAGCCCCAGCATTTT
TRBV9	14	TRBD2	TRBJ2-5	many	CASSASSGQETQYF	TGTGCCAGCAGCGCCTCTAGCGGCCAAGAGACCCAGTACTTC